The 9 T cell receptor beta chains below were found in one sample sequenced in a study of cytomegalovirus exposure and HLA in healthy donors. In the PCR, 60 Vbeta and 13 Jbeta primers were used. The assay was immunoSEQ multiplex PCR, and TCRdb's table has in-frame clones only and misses some. The profile shows 100,000 to 150,000 clones, roughly 17% of them singletons. The sequenced sample was PBMCs. Every receptor here comes from a female donor in good health and CMV-seropositive.

The chain couples TRBV21-1 to TRBJ2-7; the table assigns TRBD1, which was not confirmed against the DNA. TRBV21-1 is recorded as a pseudogene. The CDR3 consists of 15 residues. CDR3 region: CASSLGGQGLDEQYF. CDR3 nucleotide sequence: TGTGCCAGCAGTCTCGGGGGACAGGGACTTGACGAGCAGTACTTC.

This clone was counted only a few times. The V gene is TRBV6-1, the J gene TRBJ1-2, with 7 bases fitting TRBD1. Germline lookup yields CDR1 MNHNS and CDR2 SASEGT. This CDR3 is built from 13 residues. The V and J ends lost 2 bases and 6 bases, in that order; junction bases with no gene match: 3. CDR3 in DNA: TGTGCCAGCAGTGAAATAGGGGGCAATGGCTACACCTTC. Translated: CASSEIGGNGYTF.

The table lists this clone with a few counts. This chain joins TRBV5-4 and TRBJ2-7; the match to TRBD2 covers 10 bases. The CDR3 has 15 residues. V dropped 1 base and J dropped 2; count of bases not matched to a gene: 3. Germline V lookup: CDR1 SGHNT, CDR2 YYREEE (reference sequence). The CDR3 bases are TGTGCCAGCAGCTTGAGGACTAGCGGAACCTACGAGCAGTACTTC. Protein sequence: CASSLRTSGTYEQYF.

The chain combines TRBV5-1 with TRBJ2-7; the match to TRBD1 covers 7 bases. This CDR3 is built from 14 residues. With V trimmed by 0 bases and J by 4 bases, 4 bases remained unmatched. Germline V lookup: CDR1 SGHRS, CDR2 YFSETQ. This CDR3 is CASSLAQGEYEQYF. Here the CDR3 DNA reads TGCGCCAGCAGCTTGGCTCAGGGGGAGTACGAGCAGTACTTC.

The genes are TRBV7-2 and TRBJ1-2; 7 bases match TRBD1. This CDR3 has 15 residues. With 2 bases clipped from V and 4 bases from J, the junction kept 7 bases outside the gene matches. Germline CDR1 reads SGHTA; CDR2 reads FQGNSA. The CDR3 protein is CASSLTGERGYGYTF. Written as DNA, the CDR3 is TGTGCCAGCAGCTTAACAGGGGAGCGCGGCTATGGCTACACCTTC.

The V call is TRBV2, the J call TRBJ1-4; D is unclear. CDR1 and CDR2 (germline): SNHLY, FYNNEI. Trimming stripped 6 bases from V and 4 bases from J, with 9 bases between. The CDR3 loop spans 13 amino acids. In DNA form, the CDR3 reads TGTGCCAGCAGCAGGACTCTTAATGAAAAACTGTTTTTT. This translates into CASSRTLNEKLFF.

The chain couples TRBV19 to TRBJ1-2; 7 nucleotides match TRBD1. CDR1 LNHDA and CDR2 SQIVND come from the germline V gene (reference sequence). The CDR3 has 13 residues. The ends lost 5 bases at V and 3 bases at J; junction bases unmatched: 3. The CDR3 nucleotides read TGTGCCAGTAGTTACAGGGGAGACTATGGCTACACCTTC. It translates to CASSYRGDYGYTF.

V usage is TRBV30 and J usage is TRBJ2-7, with D unclear. CDR1 and CDR2 from the germline V gene are GTSNPN and SVGIG (reference sequence). Trimming cost V 0 bases and J 4 bases, with 7 bases left between them. The CDR3 has 12 residues. The CDR3 reads CAWSVLGYEQYF. The CDR3 DNA reads TGTGCCTGGAGTGTACTTGGTTACGAGCAGTACTTC.

The chain employs TRBV18 and TRBJ2-3, with 11 bases that match TRBD2. The trim removed 6 bases at V and 0 bases at J, leaving 5 bases unmatched. The CDR3 totals 16 residues. Germline-derived CDR1 and CDR2 are KGHSH and LQKENI. Here the CDR3 DNA reads TGTGCCAGCTCCCTAGCGGGAGGAACTAGCACAGATACGCAGTATTTT. Translating it yields CASSLAGGTSTDTQYF.